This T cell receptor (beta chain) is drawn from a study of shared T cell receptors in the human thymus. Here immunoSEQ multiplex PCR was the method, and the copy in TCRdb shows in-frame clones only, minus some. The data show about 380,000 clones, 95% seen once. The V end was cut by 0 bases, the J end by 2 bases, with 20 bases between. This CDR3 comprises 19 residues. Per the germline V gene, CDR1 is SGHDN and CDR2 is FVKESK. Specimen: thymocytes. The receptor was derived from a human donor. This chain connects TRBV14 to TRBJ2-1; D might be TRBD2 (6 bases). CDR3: CASSQDSPVGGPTYNEQFF. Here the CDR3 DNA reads TGTGCCAGCAGCCAAGATTCCCCAGTGGGGGGTCCTACCTACAATGAGCAGTTCTTC.